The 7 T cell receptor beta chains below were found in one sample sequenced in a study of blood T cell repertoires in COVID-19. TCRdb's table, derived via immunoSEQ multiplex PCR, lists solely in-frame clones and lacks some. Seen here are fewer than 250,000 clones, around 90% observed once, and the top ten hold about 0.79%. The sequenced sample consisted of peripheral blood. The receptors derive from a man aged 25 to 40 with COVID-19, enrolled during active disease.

DNA for the CDR3: TGCGCCAGCCAACCGGGACAGCGCACAGATACGCAGTATTTT. Translating gives CASQPGQRTDTQYF. The chain links TRBV5-1 to TRBJ2-3; 7 positions match TRBD1. The V gene end was trimmed by 7 bases and the J gene end by 1 base; junction bases not matched to a gene: 6. The CDR3 sequence is 14 residues long. CDR1 and CDR2 (germline): SGHRS, YFSETQ. Full variable domain (missing parts from reference TRBV5-1 and TRBJ2-3): KAGVTQTPRYLIKTRGQQVTLSCSPISGHRSVSWYQQTPGQGLQFLFEYFSETQRNKGNFPGRFSGRQFSNSRSEMNVSTLELGDSALYLCASQPGQRTDTQYFGPGTRLTVL.

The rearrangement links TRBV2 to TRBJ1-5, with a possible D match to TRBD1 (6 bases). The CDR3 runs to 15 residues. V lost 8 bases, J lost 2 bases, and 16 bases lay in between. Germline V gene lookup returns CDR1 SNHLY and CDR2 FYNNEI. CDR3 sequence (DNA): TGTGCCAGCCGATGGGGGGGCGGGCGCAATCAGCCCCAGCATTTT. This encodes CASRWGGGRNQPQHF.

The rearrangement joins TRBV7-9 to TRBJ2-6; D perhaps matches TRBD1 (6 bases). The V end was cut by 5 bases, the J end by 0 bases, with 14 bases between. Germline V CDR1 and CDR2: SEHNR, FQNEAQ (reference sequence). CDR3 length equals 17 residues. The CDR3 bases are TGTGCCAGCAGCCAAACCCCGGACAGCTCTGGGGCCAACGTCCTGACTTTC. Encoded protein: CASSQTPDSSGANVLTF.

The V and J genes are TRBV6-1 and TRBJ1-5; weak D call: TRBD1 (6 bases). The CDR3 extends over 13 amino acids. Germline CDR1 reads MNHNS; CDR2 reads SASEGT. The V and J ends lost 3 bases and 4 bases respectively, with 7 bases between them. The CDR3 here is CASSDTGNQPQHF. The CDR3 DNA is TGTGCCAGCAGTGACACAGGGAATCAGCCCCAGCATTTT.

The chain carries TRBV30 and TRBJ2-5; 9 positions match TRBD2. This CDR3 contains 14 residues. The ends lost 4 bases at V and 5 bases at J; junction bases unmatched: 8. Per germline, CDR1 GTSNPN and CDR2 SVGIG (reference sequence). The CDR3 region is CAWKPSGDPETQYF. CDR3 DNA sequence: TGTGCCTGGAAGCCTAGCGGGGATCCGGAGACCCAGTACTTC.

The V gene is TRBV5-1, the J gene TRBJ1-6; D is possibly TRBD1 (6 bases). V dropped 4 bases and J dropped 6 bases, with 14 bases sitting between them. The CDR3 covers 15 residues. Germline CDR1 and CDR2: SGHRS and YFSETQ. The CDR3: CASSRGAGSNSPLHF. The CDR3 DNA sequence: TGCGCCAGCAGCCGGGGGGCAGGAAGTAATTCACCCCTCCACTTT.

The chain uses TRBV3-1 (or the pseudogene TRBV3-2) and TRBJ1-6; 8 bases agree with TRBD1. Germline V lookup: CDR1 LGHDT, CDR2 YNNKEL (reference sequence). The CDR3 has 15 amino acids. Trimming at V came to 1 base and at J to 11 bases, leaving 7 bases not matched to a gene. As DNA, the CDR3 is TGTGCCAGCAGCCAAGCCCAGGGGGCTATGGCACCCCTCCACTTT. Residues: CASSQAQGAMAPLHF.